These 32 T cell receptor beta chains share one sample of origin, sequenced in a study of blood T cell repertoires in COVID-19 (dated by TCRdb to the early 2020s). The receptor library was made with the immunoSEQ multiplex PCR assay. This immuneACCESS table, as held by TCRdb, lists in-frame sequences with V and J called but not all clones. Of the missing ones, under half trace to an unresolved V gene in checked studies; the others have no known cause. In all, the sample holds about 130,000 clones, and under 90% of those were seen once. Over 35% of the sample is held by the ten biggest clonotypes. The sequenced sample was peripheral blood. These receptors were obtained from a human donor in a cohort sampled during active COVID-19.

V gene TRBV7-3 combines with J gene TRBJ2-1; possibly TRBD2 for D (5 bases). V lost 5 bases to trimming and J lost 5 bases, with 16 bases between them. CDR3 size: 15 residues. Germline CDR1 SGHTA, CDR2 FQGTGA. The chain's CDR3 is CASSPSGRDNNEQFF. The CDR3 nucleotides are TGTGCCAGCAGCCCTAGTGGGAGAGACAACAATGAGCAGTTCTTC.

CDR3 in amino acids: CASKQGGMNTEAFF. The CDR3 DNA sequence: TGTGCCAGCAAACAGGGGGGGATGAACACTGAAGCTTTCTTT. This sequence joins TRBV2 and TRBJ1-1; 8 nucleotides match TRBD1. The CDR3 totals 14 residues. V lost 7 bases and J lost 0; bases outside the gene matches: 4. CDR1 and CDR2 (germline): SNHLY, FYNNEI.

The rearrangement links TRBV11-3 to TRBJ1-1, with a possible D match to TRBD1 (6 bases). Trimming stripped 5 bases from V and 0 bases from J, with 25 bases between. Germline CDR1 reads SGHNT; CDR2 reads YENEEA. The CDR3 totals 19 residues. CDR3: CASSQRQASALKLNTEAFF. The CDR3 region has the DNA TGTGCCAGCAGCCAAAGACAGGCCTCCGCACTTAAACTGAACACTGAAGCTTTCTTT.

V gene TRBV5-1 combines with J gene TRBJ1-6, with 7 bases that match TRBD1. CDR3 size: 14 residues. Germline CDR1 and CDR2: SGHRS and YFSETQ. V trimming: 0 bases; J trimming: 7 bases; junction bases outside the gene matches: 1. The CDR3 DNA follows: TGCGCCAGCAGCTTGGAGGGACAGAATTCACCCCTCCACTTT. It is translated as CASSLEGQNSPLHF.

The gene calls are TRBV9 and TRBJ2-3; D ambiguous. V was shortened by 2 bases and J by 1 base, with 11 bases between the two germline ends. Germline V gives CDR1 SGDLS, CDR2 YYNGEE. The CDR3 has 15 residues. The CDR3 DNA follows: TGTGCCAGCAGCGTCGACTGGTTGCGCACAGATACGCAGTATTTT. This codes for CASSVDWLRTDTQYF.

DNA of the CDR3: TGTGCCAGCAGTAAACCTCGGGGGTCATATGGCTACACCTTC. Its translation is CASSKPRGSYGYTF. The chain combines TRBV5-6 with TRBJ1-2; a weak D match, TRBD1 (5 bases). This CDR3 is 14 amino acids long. Germline V gives CDR1 SGHDT, CDR2 YYEEEE. Trimming removed 5 bases from V and 5 bases from J, with 16 bases in between.

J is TRBJ2-1 and V is TRBV7-3; D is undetermined. CDR1 and CDR2 from the germline V gene are SGHTA and FQGTGA. V gave up 4 bases and J gave up 9 bases, with 16 bases separating them. CDR3 size: 14 residues. CDR3 nucleotide sequence: TGTGCCAGCAGCTCCCTCGGTAGTAGTGCTGAGCAGTTCTTC. Amino acids: CASSSLGSSAEQFF.

The chain employs TRBV7-9 and TRBJ2-1, with D possibly TRBD1 on 6 matching bases. Trimming cost V 5 bases and J 7 bases, with 12 bases left between them. Germline CDR1 and CDR2: SEHNR and FQNEAQ (reference sequence). This CDR3 is built from 13 residues. CDR3 in DNA: TGTGCCAGCAGCCTCGACAGGAGGAATGAGCAGTTCTTC. It specifies CASSLDRRNEQFF.

The rearrangement links TRBV6-5 to TRBJ2-1, with 9 positions matching TRBD1. Germline V gene sequence: CDR1 MNHEY, CDR2 SVGAGI. The CDR3 is 15 residues long. Unmatched junction bases numbered 11, after V lost 6 bases and J lost 8 bases. In DNA form, the CDR3 reads TGTGCCAGCAGCCAGCTGGGACAGGGAGCCGATGAGCAGTTCTTC. It encodes CASSQLGQGADEQFF.

The chain joins TRBV9 to TRBJ1-6, with 9 bases fitting TRBD1. There are 15 residues in the CDR3. V lost 3 bases to trimming and J lost 8 bases; unmatched junction nucleotides: 6. The germline V gene encodes CDR1 SGDLS and CDR2 YYNGEE. Here the CDR3 reads CASSAGTGSDSPLHF. CDR3 coding DNA: TGTGCCAGCAGCGCCGGGACAGGGTCCGATTCACCCCTCCACTTT.

The chain joins TRBV9 to TRBJ2-3; TRBD2 aligns across 7 bases. Germline V gene lookup returns CDR1 SGDLS and CDR2 YYNGEE. The CDR3 covers 15 residues. The ends lost 0 bases at V and 2 bases at J; junction bases unmatched: 3. The CDR3 sequence: CASSVGAGVTDTQYF. The DNA of the CDR3 is TGTGCCAGCAGCGTAGGGGCGGGAGTCACAGATACGCAGTATTTT.

This sequence joins TRBV4-1 and TRBJ2-5; tentatively, D is TRBD1 (6 bases). The CDR3 runs 16 residues. With 4 bases removed from V and 2 bases from J, the gap between germline ends came to 17 bases. The V gene's germline CDR1 is MGHRA and CDR2 YSYEKL. The CDR3 DNA follows: TGCGCCAGCAGCCGGGAATTTAGGACAGCGCAAGAGACCCAGTACTTC. As protein: CASSREFRTAQETQYF.

This chain connects TRBV7-9 to TRBJ1-6; 9 bases are shared with TRBD1. The V gene end was trimmed by 4 bases and the J gene end by 7 bases; junction bases not matched to a gene: 8. CDR1 is SEHNR, CDR2 FQNEAQ, per germline (reference sequence). This CDR3 is built from 16 residues. The DNA for the CDR3 is TGTGCCAGCAGCTCTCCCGGGGGGACAGGGAATTCACCCCTCCACTTT. Its protein product is CASSSPGGTGNSPLHF. Full variable domain (outside the CDR3, taken from reference TRBV7-9 and TRBJ1-6): DTGVSQNPRHKITKRGQNVTFRCDPISEHNRLYWYRQTLGQGPEFLTYFQNEAQLEKSRLLSDRFSAERPKGSFSTLEIQRTEQGDSAMYLCASSSPGGTGNSPLHFGNGTRLTVT.

The V gene is TRBV19, the J gene TRBJ2-2, with TRBD1 matching 7 bases. Germline V gives CDR1 LNHDA, CDR2 SQIVND (reference sequence). The V segment lost 6 bases and the J segment 7 bases; nucleotides outside the gene matches: 5. The CDR3 consists of 13 residues. In nucleotides, the CDR3 is TGTGCCAGTAGCCCCCAGGGGGTCGGGGAGCTGTTTTTT. It yields the protein CASSPQGVGELFF.

This chain uses TRBV7-9 with TRBJ1-2; D might be TRBD1 (5 bases). Per the germline V gene, CDR1 is SEHNR and CDR2 is FQNEAQ (reference sequence). V lost 0 bases and J lost 6, with 11 bases in between. There are 14 residues in the CDR3. The CDR3 nucleotides read TGTGCCAGCAGCTTAGCGTTGGGGGGTAATGGCTACACCTTC. Amino acid sequence: CASSLALGGNGYTF.

In DNA, the CDR3 is TGCGCCAGCAGTGATCCCTTTGGCTCCAGCTCCTACGAGCAGTACGTC. Its translation is CASSDPFGSSSYEQYV. The chain uses TRBV10-1 and TRBJ2-7; D gene unclear. Trimming left V 3 bases short and J 0 bases short, with 15 bases between. The CDR3 is made up of 16 amino acids. Looked up from germline, CDR1 is WNHNN and CDR2 is SYGVQD (reference sequence).

The chain has TRBV7-2 and TRBJ1-4; D unclear. There are 16 residues in the CDR3. Germline V gives CDR1 SGHTA, CDR2 FQGNSA. The germline V and J ends were trimmed by 1 base and 5 bases, with 14 bases remaining between them. Written as DNA, the CDR3 is TGTGCCAGCAGCTTAGGGAGAATAAGATCCAATGAAAAACTGTTTTTT. Translation: CASSLGRIRSNEKLFF.

CDR3: CASSKDRGATEAFF. For the CDR3, the DNA is TGTGCCAGCAGCAAGGACAGGGGTGCCACTGAAGCTTTCTTT. This chain connects TRBV21-1 to TRBJ1-1; TRBD1 is taken as the D call from the table, unchecked against the DNA. TRBV21-1 counts as a pseudogene. This CDR3 is 14 amino acids long.

The genes are TRBV28 and TRBJ2-3; D is uncertain. The CDR3 covers 12 residues. V was shortened by 3 bases and J by 8 bases, with 9 bases between the two germline ends. Germline CDR1 and CDR2: MDHEN and SYDVKM. CDR3 residues: CASSFSRGTQYF. CDR3 sequence (DNA): TGTGCCAGCAGTTTCTCTCGCGGTACGCAGTATTTT.

The chain employs TRBV11-2 and TRBJ2-7, with 7 bases fitting TRBD1. CDR1 is SGHAT, CDR2 FQNNGV, per germline. CDR3 length: 12 amino acids. V lost 7 bases to trimming and J lost 6 bases; unmatched junction nucleotides: 6. For the CDR3, the DNA is TGTGCCAGCACCGAGACAGGGCGCGAGCAGTACTTC. Amino acids: CASTETGREQYF.

This clone was counted only a few times. The CDR3 DNA is TGCGCCAGCAGCTCTACCCTGAAAGGGGGCGTGGGTGAAGGTCAGCCCCAGCATTTT. It is translated as CASSSTLKGGVGEGQPQHF. V is TRBV5-1 and J is TRBJ1-5; the match to TRBD1 covers 7 bases. Germline CDR1 and CDR2: SGHRS and YFSETQ. After removal of 3 bases from V and 6 bases from J, the junction contained 21 bases not matched to a gene. The CDR3 runs 19 residues.

DNA of the CDR3: TGCGCCAGCAGCTTGTCCGTAGCGGGGGGGCTCAATGAGCAGTTCTTC. Amino acid sequence: CASSLSVAGGLNEQFF. The chain couples TRBV5-1 to TRBJ2-1, with 11 bases lining up with TRBD2. The J segment lost 6 bases and the V segment lost 1 base, leaving 6 bases of the junction unmatched. The CDR3 runs to 16 residues. Looked up from germline, CDR1 is SGHRS and CDR2 is YFSETQ. The entire variable domain, with the rest obtained from reference TRBV5-1 and TRBJ2-1, is as follows: KAGVTQTPRYLIKTRGQQVTLSCSPISGHRSVSWYQQTPGQGLQFLFEYFSETQRNKGNFPGRFSGRQFSNSRSEMNVSTLELGDSALYLCASSLSVAGGLNEQFFGPGTRLTVL.

In this sample, this clone turned up once. The genes are TRBV11-2 and TRBJ1-5; 7 bases match TRBD1. Trimming at V came to 2 bases and at J to 3 bases, leaving 4 bases not matched to a gene. This CDR3 comprises 15 residues. Germline CDR1 and CDR2: SGHAT and FQNNGV. The CDR3 DNA follows: TGTGCCAGCAGCTTACAAGGACAGGTCAATCAGCCCCAGCATTTT. It yields the protein CASSLQGQVNQPQHF.

This clone was picked up a small number of times. This chain joins TRBV10-3 and TRBJ1-1, with D unresolved. Per the germline V gene, CDR1 is ENHRY and CDR2 is SYGVKD. The CDR3 totals 12 residues. V dropped 0 bases and J dropped 11 bases, with 10 bases sitting between them. The CDR3 loop reads CAISESADRAFF. In DNA form, the CDR3 reads TGTGCCATCAGTGAGTCGGCGGATAGGGCTTTCTTT.

The rearrangement joins TRBV7-8 to TRBJ2-1; possible D gene TRBD1, 6 bases. The V and J ends lost 7 bases and 4 bases respectively, with 14 bases between them. Germline values: CDR1 SGHVS, CDR2 FQNEAQ. This CDR3 has 14 amino acids. CDR3 residues: CASNLGQQYNEQFF. Here the CDR3 DNA reads TGTGCCAGCAACCTAGGACAGCAGTACAATGAGCAGTTCTTC.

The CDR3 is CASSLQLSRDQPQHF. The CDR3 region has the DNA TGTGCCAGCAGCCTACAGTTATCAAGAGATCAGCCCCAGCATTTT. The genes are TRBV28 and TRBJ1-5; D is unresolved. V was trimmed by 6 bases and J by 5 bases, leaving 17 bases between them. Germline values: CDR1 MDHEN, CDR2 SYDVKM. The CDR3 length is 15 residues. Together with reference TRBV28 and TRBJ1-5, the CDR3 gives the full variable domain: DVKVTQSSRYLVKRTGEKVFLECVQDMDHENMFWYRQDPGLGLRLIYFSYDVKMKEKGDIPEGYSVSREKKERFSLILESASTNQTSMYLCASSLQLSRDQPQHFGDGTRLSIL.

This sequence joins TRBV7-8 and TRBJ2-5; tentative D call: TRBD1 (5 bases). Germline lookup yields CDR1 SGHVS and CDR2 FQNEAQ. The CDR3 is 14 residues long. The V and J ends lost 6 bases and 2 bases respectively, with 13 bases between them. CDR3 coding DNA: TGTGCCAGCAGTTCCCACAGGCCACAAGAGACCCAGTACTTC. Translated: CASSSHRPQETQYF.

This clone was found once. The chain links TRBV11-2 to TRBJ1-1, with 7 bases aligning to TRBD1. Germline CDR1 reads SGHAT; CDR2 reads FQNNGV. V shed 6 bases, J shed 0 bases, and the junction held 7 bases outside the gene matches. The CDR3 sequence is 15 residues long. The CDR3 sequence: CASSLGQLMNTEAFF. In DNA, the CDR3 is TGTGCCAGCAGTTTGGGACAGCTCATGAACACTGAAGCTTTCTTT.

This sequence joins TRBV21-1 and TRBJ1-2; the table's D call, TRBD1, was not checked against the DNA. TRBV21-1 is noted as a pseudogene. This CDR3 region has 17 residues. CDR3 amino acids: CASHPAAWTGVRYGYTF. The CDR3 DNA is TGTGCCAGCCACCCCGCTGCTTGGACAGGGGTTCGGTATGGCTACACCTTC.

J is TRBJ2-2 and V is TRBV29-1, with 7 bases that match TRBD1. Germline values: CDR1 SQVTM, CDR2 ANQGSEA. J lost 8 bases, V lost 8 bases, and 14 bases had no gene match. The CDR3 covers 14 residues. This chain's CDR3 is CSISGTVLGGELFF. The CDR3 DNA is TGCAGCATCTCTGGGACAGTTCTCGGGGGGGAGCTGTTTTTT.

The chain joins TRBV19 to TRBJ2-3, with 8 bases matching TRBD2. The CDR3 totals 14 residues. The germline gives CDR1 LNHDA, CDR2 SQIVND (reference sequence). J lost 3 bases, V lost 4 bases, and 3 bases had no gene match. The CDR3 sequence: CASSKGGGTDTQYF. Here the CDR3 DNA reads TGTGCCAGTAGTAAAGGCGGGGGGACAGATACGCAGTATTTT. Using reference TRBV19 and TRBJ2-3 for the parts outside the CDR3, the full variable domain is DGGITQSPKYLFRKEGQNVTLSCEQNLNHDAMYWYRQDPGQGLRLIYYSQIVNDFQKGDIAEGYSVSREKKESFPLTVTSAQKNPTAFYLCASSKGGGTDTQYFGPGTRLTVL.

V and J are TRBV19 and TRBJ2-7; 7 positions agree with TRBD1. CDR1 and CDR2 (germline): LNHDA, SQIVND (reference sequence). The CDR3 covers 13 residues. Losses at the gene ends were 7 bases for V and 5 bases for J; bases not matched to a gene: 8. CDR3 sequence: CASTPTGRHEQYF. In nucleotides, the CDR3 is TGTGCCAGTACCCCGACAGGGCGGCACGAGCAGTACTTC.